A single sample gave rise to the 8 T cell receptor beta chains below, sequenced in a study of shared clonotypes between healthy human individuals (dated by TCRdb to 2018 to 2020). Receptor amplification or capture employed the immunoSEQ multiplex PCR assay. The source is immuneACCESS, and TCRdb retained only in-frame sequences with V and J called. Part of the clones is not carried over; for the studies checked, unresolved V genes explain less than half of this, and the remainder is unexplained. The sample has about 2.4 million clones on record, 93% of them singletons. Approximately 0.35% of the sample comes from the top ten. Sequenced material: naive CD4+ T cells from PBMCs. The label giving this sample's cell subset or site can be read as: CD45RA+ positively selected. The receptors stem from a man aged 18-30 years in good health. Some clones in this sample may be carry-over from other donors' samples.

On this clone itself: This sample includes further DNA sequences coding for the same CDR3. This rearrangement joins TRBV29-1 to TRBJ2-3; no reliable D call. In germline, CDR1 is SQVTM, CDR2 ANQGSEA. The CDR3 runs to 12 residues. V was cut by 0 bases and J by 3 bases, with 4 bases left in between. DNA of the CDR3: TGCAGCGTTGAAGACGGTACAGATACGCAGTATTTT. Encoded protein: CSVEDGTDTQYF.

With regard to this clone: Other DNA sequences in this sample translate to the same CDR3. The rearrangement joins TRBV14 to TRBJ1-2, with D perhaps matching TRBD1 (6 bases). CDR1 is SGHDN, CDR2 FVKESK, per germline. Trimming removed 1 base from V and 5 bases from J, with 8 bases in between. The CDR3 has 13 amino acids. Here the CDR3 reads CASSQAGAYGYTF. For the CDR3, the DNA is TGTGCCAGCAGCCAAGCGGGGGCGTATGGCTACACCTTC. The full variable domain, its missing parts supplied by reference TRBV14 and TRBJ1-2, is EAGVTQFPSHSVIEKGQTVTLRCDPISGHDNLYWYRRVMGKEIKFLLHFVKESKQDESGMPNNRFLAERTGGTYSTLKVQPAELEDSGVYFCASSQAGAYGYTFGSGTRLTVV.

In this sample, this clone turned up once. The genes are TRBV5-1 and TRBJ1-4, with 8 bases aligning to TRBD1. The CDR3 is 15 residues long. Germline loops: CDR1 SGHRS, CDR2 YFSETQ. J gave up 8 bases and V 0 bases, and 6 bases lay outside the gene matches. The CDR3 sequence: CASSLGTGRREKLFF. DNA for the CDR3: TGCGCCAGCAGCTTGGGGACAGGGCGCCGGGAAAAACTGTTTTTT.

The CDR3: CATSRAHNSPLHF. DNA for the CDR3: TGTGCCACCAGCAGGGCTCATAATTCACCCCTCCACTTT. The chain links TRBV15 to TRBJ1-6; the D is unclear. V shed 3 bases and J shed 5 bases, with 5 bases lying between them. The CDR3 totals 13 residues. CDR1 LNHNV and CDR2 YYDKDF come from the germline V gene (reference sequence).

On this clone itself: Other DNA sequences in the same sample also yield this CDR3. This chain links TRBV9 with TRBJ2-1; 10 nucleotides align to TRBD2. This CDR3 has 15 residues. From germline, CDR1 is SGDLS and CDR2 YYNGEE. V lost 3 bases to trimming and J lost 4 bases; unmatched junction nucleotides: 4. Here the CDR3 DNA reads TGTGCCAGCAGCGGGACTAGCGGAACTTACAATGAGCAGTTCTTC. Protein product: CASSGTSGTYNEQFF.

This sequence joins TRBV21-1 and TRBJ1-5; the table gives TRBD1 as D, unverified against the DNA. TRBV21-1 is noted as a pseudogene. There are 17 residues in the CDR3. The DNA of the CDR3 is TGTGCCAGCAGCGGGGGACAGGGGTTTAATAGCAATCAGCCCCAGCATTTT. It translates to CASSGGQGFNSNQPQHF.

This sequence joins TRBV10-2 and TRBJ2-7; no reliable D call. V shed 6 bases and J shed 0 bases, with 12 bases lying between them. This CDR3 has 14 amino acids. From germline, CDR1 is WSHSY and CDR2 SAAADI. The CDR3 sequence is CASRDVTPSYEQYF. In DNA, the CDR3 is TGCGCCAGCAGGGATGTAACCCCCTCCTACGAGCAGTACTTC.

The chain has TRBV10-1 and TRBJ1-4, with D maybe TRBD1 (6 bases). In germline, CDR1 is WNHNN, CDR2 SYGVQD (reference sequence). V lost 9 bases and J lost 7, with 18 bases in between. This CDR3 has 14 residues. The CDR3 loop is CAREELQGPEKLFF. CDR3 in DNA: TGCGCCAGAGAAGAGCTCCAGGGGCCTGAAAAACTGTTTTTT.